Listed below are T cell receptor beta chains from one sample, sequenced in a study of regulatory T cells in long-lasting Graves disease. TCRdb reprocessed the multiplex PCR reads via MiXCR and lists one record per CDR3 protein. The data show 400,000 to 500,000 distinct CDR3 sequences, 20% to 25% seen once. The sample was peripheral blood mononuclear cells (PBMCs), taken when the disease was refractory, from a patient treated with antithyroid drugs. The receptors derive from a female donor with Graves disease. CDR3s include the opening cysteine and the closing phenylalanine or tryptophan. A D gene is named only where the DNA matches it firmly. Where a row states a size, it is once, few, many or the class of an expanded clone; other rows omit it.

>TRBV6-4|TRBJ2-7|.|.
TGTGCCAGCAGTTTAAGACAGGATGGCGAGCAGTACTTC
CASSLRQDGEQYF
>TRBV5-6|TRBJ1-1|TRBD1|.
TGTGCCAGCAGCTCCGATTGGGACAGCCTGACCACTGAAGCTTTCTTT
CASSSDWDSLTTEAFF
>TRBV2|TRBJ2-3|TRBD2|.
TGTGCCAGCAAGGAGGGACTAGCGATCACAGATACGCAGTATTTT
CASKEGLAITDTQYF
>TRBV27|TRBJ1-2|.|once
TGTGCCAGCTCCCCCAGGGGATGGGCTGCGAACTATGGCTACACCTTC
CASSPRGWAANYGYTF
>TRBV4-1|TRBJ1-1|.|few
TGCGCCAGCAGCCAAGATATGGAGACTGAAGCTTTCTTT
CASSQDMETEAFF
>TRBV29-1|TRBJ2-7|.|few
TGCAGCGTTGGGCGGCGCCTCTCCTACGAGCAGTACTTC
CSVGRRLSYEQYF
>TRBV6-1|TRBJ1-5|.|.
TGTGCCAGCTCCCTCAAGCCGGGATCGTCCTGGCCCCAGCATTTT
CASSLKPGSSWPQHF
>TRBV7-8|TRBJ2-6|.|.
TGTGCCAGCAGCCGACAGTTTTCTGGGGCCAACGTCCTGACTTTC
CASSRQFSGANVLTF
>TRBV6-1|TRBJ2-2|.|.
TGTGCCAGCACCCCCTTCACCGGGGAGCTGTTTTTT
CASTPFTGELFF
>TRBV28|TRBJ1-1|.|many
TGTGCCAGCAGTTTCTCGGGAAGGGGCACTGAAGCTTTCTTT
CASSFSGRGTEAFF
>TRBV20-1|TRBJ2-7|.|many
TGCAGTGCTAGTGGGGCGAGGAGCAACTACGAGCAGTACTTC
CSASGARSNYEQYF
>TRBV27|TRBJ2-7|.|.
TGTGCCAGCAGTTATAGCGGAGGTTCGAGCTCCTACGAGCAGTACTTC
CASSYSGGSSSYEQYF
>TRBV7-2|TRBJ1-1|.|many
TGTGCCAGCGGGGGTATGAACACTGAAGCTTTCTTT
CASGGMNTEAFF
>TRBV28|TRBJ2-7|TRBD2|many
TGTGCCAGCAGTTTACTCGGGACTAGCGGGGGGGCTCAGCAGTACTTC
CASSLLGTSGGAQQYF
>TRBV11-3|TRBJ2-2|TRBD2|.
TGTGCCAGCATGGGACTAGCGGGAGTCACCGGGGAGCTGTTTTTT
CASMGLAGVTGELFF
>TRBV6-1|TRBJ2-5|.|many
TGTGCCAGCAGTCCACTTAGACGGATCGAGGGAGAGACCCAGTACTTC
CASSPLRRIEGETQYF
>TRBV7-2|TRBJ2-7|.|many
TGTGCCATCCGGACTTCGTCCTACGAGCAGTACTTC
CAIRTSSYEQYF
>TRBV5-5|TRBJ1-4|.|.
TGTGCCAGCAGCTTTGGTACATCTAATGAAAAACTGTTTTTT
CASSFGTSNEKLFF
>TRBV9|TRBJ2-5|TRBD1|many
TGTGCCAGCAGCGCAATCCAGGGGGTTCAAGAGACCCAGTACTTC
CASSAIQGVQETQYF
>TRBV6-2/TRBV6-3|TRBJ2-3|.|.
TGTGCCAGCAGCCTGGGACCGGAAGATACGCAGTATTTT
CASSLGPEDTQYF
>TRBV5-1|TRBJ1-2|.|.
TGCGCCAGCAGCTTGGTTTCCAACAGGGAAGGCGGCTACACCTTC
CASSLVSNREGGYTF
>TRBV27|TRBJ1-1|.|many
TGTGCCAGCAGGGAGAGCAGGGGGAACACTGAAGCTTTCTTT
CASRESRGNTEAFF
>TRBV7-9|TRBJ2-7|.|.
TGTGCCAGCAGCACCCCCCCCCACACCTACGAGCAGTACTTC
CASSTPPHTYEQYF